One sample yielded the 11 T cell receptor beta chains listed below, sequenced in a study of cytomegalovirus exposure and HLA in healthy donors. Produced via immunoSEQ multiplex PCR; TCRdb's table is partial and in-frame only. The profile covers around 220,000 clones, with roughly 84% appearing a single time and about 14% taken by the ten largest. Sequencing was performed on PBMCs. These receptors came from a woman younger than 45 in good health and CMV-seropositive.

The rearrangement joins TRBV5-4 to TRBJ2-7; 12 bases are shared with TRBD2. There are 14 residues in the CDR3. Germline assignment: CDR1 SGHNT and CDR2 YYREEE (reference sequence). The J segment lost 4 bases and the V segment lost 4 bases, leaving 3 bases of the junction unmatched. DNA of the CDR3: TGTGCCAGCAGCCCTAGCGGGAGGGTGTACGAGCAGTACTTC. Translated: CASSPSGRVYEQYF.

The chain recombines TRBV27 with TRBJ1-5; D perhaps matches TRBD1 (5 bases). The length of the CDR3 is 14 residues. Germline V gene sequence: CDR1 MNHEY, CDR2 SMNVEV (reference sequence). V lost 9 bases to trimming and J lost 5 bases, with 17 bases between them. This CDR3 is CARIKGARHQPQHF. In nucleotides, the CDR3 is TGTGCCAGAATAAAAGGGGCTAGGCATCAGCCCCAGCATTTT.

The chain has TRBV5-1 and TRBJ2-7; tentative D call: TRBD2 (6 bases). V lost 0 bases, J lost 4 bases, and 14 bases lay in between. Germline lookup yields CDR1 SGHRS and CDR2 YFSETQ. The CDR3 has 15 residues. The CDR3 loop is CASSLGRGKGYEQYF. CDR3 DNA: TGCGCCAGCAGCTTGGGGCGCGGGAAGGGGTACGAGCAGTACTTC.

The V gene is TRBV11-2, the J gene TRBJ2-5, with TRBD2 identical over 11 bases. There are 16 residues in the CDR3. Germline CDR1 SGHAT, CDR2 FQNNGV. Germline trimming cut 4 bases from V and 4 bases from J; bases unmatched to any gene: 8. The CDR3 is CASSSTSGNGGETQYF. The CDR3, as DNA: TGTGCCAGCAGCTCGACTAGCGGGAACGGGGGAGAGACCCAGTACTTC. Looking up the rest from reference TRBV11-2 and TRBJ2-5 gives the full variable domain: EAGVAQSPRYKIIEKRQSVAFWCNPISGHATLYWYQQILGQGPKLLIQFQNNGVVDDSQLPKDRFSAERLKGVDSTLKIQPAKLEDSAVYLCASSSTSGNGGETQYFGPGTRLLVL.

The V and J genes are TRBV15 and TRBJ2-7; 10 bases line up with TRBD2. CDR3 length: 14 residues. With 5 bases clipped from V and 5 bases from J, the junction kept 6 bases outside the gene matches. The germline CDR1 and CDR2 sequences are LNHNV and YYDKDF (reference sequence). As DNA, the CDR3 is TGTGCCACCAGCCTAGCGGGAGCAACTCACGAGCAGTACTTC. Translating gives CATSLAGATHEQYF.

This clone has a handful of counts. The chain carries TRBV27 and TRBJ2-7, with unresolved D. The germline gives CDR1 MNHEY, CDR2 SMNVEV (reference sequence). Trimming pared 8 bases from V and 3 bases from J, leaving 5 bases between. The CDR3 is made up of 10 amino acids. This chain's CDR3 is CASGHYEQYF. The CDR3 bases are TGTGCCAGCGGCCACTACGAGCAGTACTTC.

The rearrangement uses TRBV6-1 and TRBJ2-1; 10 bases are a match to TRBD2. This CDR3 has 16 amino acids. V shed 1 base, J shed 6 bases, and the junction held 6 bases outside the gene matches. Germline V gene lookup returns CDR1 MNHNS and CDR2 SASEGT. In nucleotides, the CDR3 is TGTGCCAGCAGTGAAGTGGTACTAGCGGGACCCAATGAGCAGTTCTTC. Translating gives CASSEVVLAGPNEQFF.

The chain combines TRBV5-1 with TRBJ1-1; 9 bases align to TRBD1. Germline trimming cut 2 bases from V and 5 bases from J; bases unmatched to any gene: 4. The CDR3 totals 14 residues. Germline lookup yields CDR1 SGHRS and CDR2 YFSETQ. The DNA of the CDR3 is TGCGCCAGCAGCTTACAGGGGGCTGAGACTGAAGCTTTCTTT. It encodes CASSLQGAETEAFF.

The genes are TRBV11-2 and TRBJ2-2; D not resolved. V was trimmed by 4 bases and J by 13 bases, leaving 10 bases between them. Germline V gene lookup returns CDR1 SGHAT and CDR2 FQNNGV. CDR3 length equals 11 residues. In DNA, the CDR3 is TGTGCCAGCAGCTCCTCCCGGGTGCTGTTTTTT. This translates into CASSSSRVLFF.

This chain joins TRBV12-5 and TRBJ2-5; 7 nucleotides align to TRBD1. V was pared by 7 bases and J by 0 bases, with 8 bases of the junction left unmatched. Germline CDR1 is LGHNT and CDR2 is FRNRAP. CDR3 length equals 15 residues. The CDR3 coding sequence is TGTGCTAGTGCCTTGGGACAGCCGTACCAAGAGACCCAGTACTTC. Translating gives CASALGQPYQETQYF.

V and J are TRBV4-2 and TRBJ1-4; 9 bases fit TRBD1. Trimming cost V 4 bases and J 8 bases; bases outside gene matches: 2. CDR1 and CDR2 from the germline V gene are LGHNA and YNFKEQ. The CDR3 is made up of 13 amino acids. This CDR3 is CASSRDREEKLFF. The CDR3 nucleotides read TGTGCCAGCAGCCGGGACAGGGAAGAAAAACTGTTTTTT.